This T cell receptor beta chain was found in a study of vaccination and CD4 T cells after COVID-19. Study overall: PCR on nasal swabs identified SARS-CoV-2 in convalescent patients, of whom 9 or 10 were mild and one severe. Sampling that followed vaccination took place a median roughly 69 days after dose two, within a range of 14 to 241.

TCRdb independently ran MiXCR on the PCR reads; one entry per CDR3 protein. Altogether over 20,000 distinct CDR3 sequences are present, around 50% being singletons, with the ten largest covering about 1.1%. The V and J ends lost 3 bases and 2 bases respectively, with 11 bases between them. Germline CDR1 reads LNHDA; CDR2 reads SQIVND (reference sequence). This CDR3 spans 14 amino acids. This specimen consisted of CD4+ T cells from blood, obtained before SARS-CoV-2 vaccination. This receptor was taken from a human donor who had recovered from COVID-19. The rearrangement joins TRBV19 to TRBJ2-7; D is ambiguous. In DNA form, the CDR3 reads TGTGCCAGTAGTATCTCCGGGTCCACCTACGAGCAGTACTTC. Translated, it gives CASSISGSTYEQYF.